The source of this TCR beta chain is a study of beta chain features in type 1 diabetes. The entirety of the isolated RNA underwent reverse transcription, so expressed TCRB transcripts were sequenced. Assay used: immunoSEQ multiplex PCR; TCRdb lists only in-frame clones, some missing. The sample has hundreds of thousands of clones, 13% seen once. This clone was counted between two and nine times. Its antigen is still unknown. Notes on the study in general: Shortening of TCRB CDR3s, moderate but significant, appeared in all four CD4+ subsets of Type 1 diabetes patients. Equally in patients and controls, PCR might preferentially amplify shorter templates.

This CDR3 contains 13 residues. In germline, CDR1 is MNHNY, CDR2 SVGAGI (reference sequence). With V trimmed by 8 bases and J by 6 bases, 5 bases remained unmatched. The chain carries TRBV6-6 and TRBJ1-5, with TRBD1 identical over 9 bases. This clonotype originated in a man aged 18 to 35 with type 1 diabetes. Sequencing was performed on naive CD4+ T cells from blood. The CDR3 region is CASLRQGGQPQHF. CDR3 DNA sequence: TGTGCCAGCCTTAGACAGGGGGGTCAGCCCCAGCATTTT.